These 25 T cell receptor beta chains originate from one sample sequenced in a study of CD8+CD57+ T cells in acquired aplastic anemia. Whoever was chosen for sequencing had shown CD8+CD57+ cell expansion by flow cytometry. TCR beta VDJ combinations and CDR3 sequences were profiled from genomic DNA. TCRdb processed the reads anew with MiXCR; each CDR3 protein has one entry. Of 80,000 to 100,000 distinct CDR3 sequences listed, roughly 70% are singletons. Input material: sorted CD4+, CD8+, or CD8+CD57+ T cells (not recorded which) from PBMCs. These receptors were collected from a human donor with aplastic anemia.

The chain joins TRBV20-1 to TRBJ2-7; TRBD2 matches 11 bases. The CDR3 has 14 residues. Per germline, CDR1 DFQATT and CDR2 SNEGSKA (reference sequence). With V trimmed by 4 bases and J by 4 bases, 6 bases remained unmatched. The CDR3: CSANRLAGQYEQYF. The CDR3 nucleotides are TGCAGTGCTAACCGACTAGCGGGACAATACGAGCAGTACTTC.

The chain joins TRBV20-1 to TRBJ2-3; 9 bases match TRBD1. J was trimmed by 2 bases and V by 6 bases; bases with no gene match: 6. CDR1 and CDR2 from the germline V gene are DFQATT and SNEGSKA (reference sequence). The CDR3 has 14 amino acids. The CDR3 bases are TGCAGTGCCCGGACAGGGGACGCCACAGATACGCAGTATTTT. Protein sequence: CSARTGDATDTQYF.

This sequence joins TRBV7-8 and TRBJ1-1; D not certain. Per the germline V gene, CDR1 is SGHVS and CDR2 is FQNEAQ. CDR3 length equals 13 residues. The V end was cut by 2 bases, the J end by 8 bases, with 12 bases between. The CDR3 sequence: CASSLLWLAEAFF. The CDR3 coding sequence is TGTGCCAGCAGCTTACTCTGGTTGGCAGAAGCTTTCTTT.

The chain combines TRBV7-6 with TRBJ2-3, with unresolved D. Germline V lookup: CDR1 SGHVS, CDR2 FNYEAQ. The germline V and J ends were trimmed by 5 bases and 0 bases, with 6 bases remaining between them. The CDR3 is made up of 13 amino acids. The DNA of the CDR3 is TGTGCCAGCAGCCCGACGAGCACAGATACGCAGTATTTT. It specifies CASSPTSTDTQYF. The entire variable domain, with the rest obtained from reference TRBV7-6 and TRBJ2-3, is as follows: GAGVSQSPRYKVTKRGQDVALRCDPISGHVSLYWYRQALGQGPEFLTYFNYEAQQDKSGLPNDRFSAERPEGSISTLTIQRTEQRDSAMYRCASSPTSTDTQYFGPGTRLTVL.

The DNA for the CDR3 is TGTGCCAGTAGTACACAGGGGAATGGCAATCAGCCCCAGCATTTT. Encoded protein: CASSTQGNGNQPQHF. This chain joins TRBV19 and TRBJ1-5, with 7 bases identical to TRBD1. This CDR3 has 15 amino acids. The J segment lost 2 bases and the V segment lost 4 bases, leaving 5 bases of the junction unmatched. Germline V gene sequence: CDR1 LNHDA, CDR2 SQIVND (reference sequence).

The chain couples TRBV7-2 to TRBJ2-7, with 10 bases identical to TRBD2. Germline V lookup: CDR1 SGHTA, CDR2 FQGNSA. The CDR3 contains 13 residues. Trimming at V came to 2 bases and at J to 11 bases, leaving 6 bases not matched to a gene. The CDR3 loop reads CASSLKRGGREYF. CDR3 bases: TGTGCCAGCAGCTTAAAGCGGGGGGGCCGGGAGTACTTC.

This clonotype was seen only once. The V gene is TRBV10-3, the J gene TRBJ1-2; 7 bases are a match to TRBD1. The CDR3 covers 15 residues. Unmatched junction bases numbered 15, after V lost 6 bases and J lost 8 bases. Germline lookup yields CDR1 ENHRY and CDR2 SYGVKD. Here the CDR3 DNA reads TGTGCCATCAGGCTACAGGGGTCGCTAGATATAGGCTACACCTTC. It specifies CAIRLQGSLDIGYTF.

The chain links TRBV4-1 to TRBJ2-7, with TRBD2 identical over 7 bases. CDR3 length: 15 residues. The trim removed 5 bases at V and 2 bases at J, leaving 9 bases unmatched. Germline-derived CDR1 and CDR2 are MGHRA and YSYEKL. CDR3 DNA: TGCGCCAGCAGCTTGGGCACCGCGGGAGCCTACGAGCAGTACTTC. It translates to CASSLGTAGAYEQYF.

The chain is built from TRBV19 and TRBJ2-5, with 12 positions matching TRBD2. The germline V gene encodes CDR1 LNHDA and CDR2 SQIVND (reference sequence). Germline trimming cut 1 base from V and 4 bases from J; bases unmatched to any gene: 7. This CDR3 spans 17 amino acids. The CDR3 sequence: CASSIALAGGQGETQYF. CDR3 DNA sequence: TGTGCCAGTAGTATAGCCCTAGCGGGGGGGCAGGGAGAGACCCAGTACTTC.

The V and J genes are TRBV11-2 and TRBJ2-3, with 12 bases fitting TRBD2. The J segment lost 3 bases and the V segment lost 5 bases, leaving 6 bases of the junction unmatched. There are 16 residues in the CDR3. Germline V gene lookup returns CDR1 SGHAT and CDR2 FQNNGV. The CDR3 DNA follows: TGTGCCAGCAGCCCTACTAGCGGGGGGATGACAGATACGCAGTATTTT. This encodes CASSPTSGGMTDTQYF.

Here the CDR3 DNA reads TGTGCCAGCAGCTTATTAAGGGGCGATGGCGAGCAGTACTTC. Amino acid sequence: CASSLLRGDGEQYF. This chain joins TRBV7-2 and TRBJ2-7; TRBD1 might be the D (5 bases). This CDR3 comprises 14 residues. V lost 2 bases to trimming and J lost 6 bases, with 14 bases between them. Germline values: CDR1 SGHTA, CDR2 FQGNSA.

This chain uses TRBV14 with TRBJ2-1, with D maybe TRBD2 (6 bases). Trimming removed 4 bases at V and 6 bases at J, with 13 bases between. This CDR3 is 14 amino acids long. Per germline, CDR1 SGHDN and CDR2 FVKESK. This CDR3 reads CASSRGGAINEQFF. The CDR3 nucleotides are TGTGCCAGCAGCCGAGGCGGGGCTATCAATGAGCAGTTCTTC.

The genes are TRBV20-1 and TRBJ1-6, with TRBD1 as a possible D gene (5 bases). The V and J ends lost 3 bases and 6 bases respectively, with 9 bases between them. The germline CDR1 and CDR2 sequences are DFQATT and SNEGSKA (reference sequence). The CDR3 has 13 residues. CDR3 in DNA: TGCAGTGCTAGTAGTGACAGTAATTCACCCCTCCACTTT. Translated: CSASSDSNSPLHF.

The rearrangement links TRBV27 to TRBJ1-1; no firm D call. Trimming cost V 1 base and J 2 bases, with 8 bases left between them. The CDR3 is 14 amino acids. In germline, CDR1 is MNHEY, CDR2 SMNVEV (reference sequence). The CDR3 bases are TGTGCCAGCAGTTTATTGGGCAGCAACACTGAAGCTTTCTTT. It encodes CASSLLGSNTEAFF.

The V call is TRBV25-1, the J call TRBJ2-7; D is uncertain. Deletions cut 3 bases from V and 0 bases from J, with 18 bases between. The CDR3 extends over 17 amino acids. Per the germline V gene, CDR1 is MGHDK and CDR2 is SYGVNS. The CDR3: CASSDPRAGSSSYEQYF. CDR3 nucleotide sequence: TGTGCCAGCAGTGATCCCAGAGCAGGTTCCTCCTCCTACGAGCAGTACTTC.

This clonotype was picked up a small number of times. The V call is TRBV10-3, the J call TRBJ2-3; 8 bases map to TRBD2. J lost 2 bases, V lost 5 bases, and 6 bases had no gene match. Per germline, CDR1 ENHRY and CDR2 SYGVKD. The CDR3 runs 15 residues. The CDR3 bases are TGTGCCATCAGTTTGAGCGGGAGTAACACAGATACGCAGTATTTT. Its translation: CAISLSGSNTDTQYF.

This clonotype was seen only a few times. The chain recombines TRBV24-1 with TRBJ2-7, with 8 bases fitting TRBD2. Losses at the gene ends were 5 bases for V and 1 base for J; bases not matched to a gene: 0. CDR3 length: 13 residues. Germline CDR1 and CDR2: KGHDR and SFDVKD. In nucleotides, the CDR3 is TGTGCCACCAGTGCGGGAGGGTCCTACGAGCAGTACTTC. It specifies CATSAGGSYEQYF.

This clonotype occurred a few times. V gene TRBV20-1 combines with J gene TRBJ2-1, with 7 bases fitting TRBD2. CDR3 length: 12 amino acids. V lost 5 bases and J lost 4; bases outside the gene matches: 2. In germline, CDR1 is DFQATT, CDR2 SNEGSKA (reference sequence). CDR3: CSARGGYNEQFF. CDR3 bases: TGCAGTGCTCGGGGAGGGTACAATGAGCAGTTCTTC.

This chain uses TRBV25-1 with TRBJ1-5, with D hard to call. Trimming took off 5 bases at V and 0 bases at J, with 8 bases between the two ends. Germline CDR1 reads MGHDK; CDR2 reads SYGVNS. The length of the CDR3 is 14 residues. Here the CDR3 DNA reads TGTGCCAGCAGTCGAAGTTATAGCAATCAGCCCCAGCATTTT. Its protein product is CASSRSYSNQPQHF.

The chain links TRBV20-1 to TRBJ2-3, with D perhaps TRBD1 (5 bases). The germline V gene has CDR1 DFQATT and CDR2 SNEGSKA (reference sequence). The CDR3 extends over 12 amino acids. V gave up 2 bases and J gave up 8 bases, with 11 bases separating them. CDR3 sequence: CSARLGPFTQYF. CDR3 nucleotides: TGCAGTGCTAGATTGGGGCCCTTTACGCAGTATTTT.

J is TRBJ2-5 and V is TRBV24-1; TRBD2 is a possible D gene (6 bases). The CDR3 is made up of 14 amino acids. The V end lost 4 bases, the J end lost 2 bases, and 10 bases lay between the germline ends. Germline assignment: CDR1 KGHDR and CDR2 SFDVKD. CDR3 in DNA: TGTGCCACCAGTGACGGTGGGGGGCAAGAGACCCAGTACTTC. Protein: CATSDGGGQETQYF.

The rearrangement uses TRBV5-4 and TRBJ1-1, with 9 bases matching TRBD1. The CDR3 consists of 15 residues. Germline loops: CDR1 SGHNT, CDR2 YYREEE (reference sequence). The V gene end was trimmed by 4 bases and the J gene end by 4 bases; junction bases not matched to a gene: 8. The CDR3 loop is CASSLGQGVITEAFF. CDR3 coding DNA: TGTGCCAGCAGCCTGGGACAGGGAGTTATCACTGAAGCTTTCTTT.

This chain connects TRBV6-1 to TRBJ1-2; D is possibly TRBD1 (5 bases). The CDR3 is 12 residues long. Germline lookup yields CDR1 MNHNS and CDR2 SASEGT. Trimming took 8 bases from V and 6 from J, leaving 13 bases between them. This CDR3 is CASDGGGHGYTF. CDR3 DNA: TGTGCCAGCGACGGGGGGGGACATGGCTACACCTTC.

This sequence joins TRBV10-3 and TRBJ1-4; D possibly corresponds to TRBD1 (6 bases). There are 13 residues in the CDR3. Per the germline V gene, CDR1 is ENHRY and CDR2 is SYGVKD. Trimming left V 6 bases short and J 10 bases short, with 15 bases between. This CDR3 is CAIRGQPTGKLFF. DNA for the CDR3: TGTGCCATCAGAGGACAGCCAACGGGAAAACTGTTTTTT.

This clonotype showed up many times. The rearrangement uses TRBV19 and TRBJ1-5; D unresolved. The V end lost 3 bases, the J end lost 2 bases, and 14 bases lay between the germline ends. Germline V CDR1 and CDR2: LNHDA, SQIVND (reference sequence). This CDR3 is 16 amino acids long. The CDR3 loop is CASSMGKAGGNQPQHF. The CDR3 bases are TGTGCCAGTAGTATGGGAAAGGCAGGAGGCAATCAGCCCCAGCATTTT.